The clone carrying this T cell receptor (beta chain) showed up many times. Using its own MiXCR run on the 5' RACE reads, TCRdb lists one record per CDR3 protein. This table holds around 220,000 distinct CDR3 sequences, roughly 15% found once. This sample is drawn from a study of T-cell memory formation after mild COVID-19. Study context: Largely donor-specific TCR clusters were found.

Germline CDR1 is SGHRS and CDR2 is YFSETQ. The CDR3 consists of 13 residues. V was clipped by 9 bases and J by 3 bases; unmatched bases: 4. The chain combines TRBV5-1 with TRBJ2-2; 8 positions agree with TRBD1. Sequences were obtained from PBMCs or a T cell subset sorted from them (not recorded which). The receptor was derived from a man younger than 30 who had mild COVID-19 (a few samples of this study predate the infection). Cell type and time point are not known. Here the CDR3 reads CATAGQDTGELFF. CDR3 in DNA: TGCGCCACCGCGGGACAGGACACCGGGGAGCTGTTTTTT.